Shown below are 27 T cell receptor beta chains from a single sample sequenced in a study of T cells in Graves' hyperthyroidism and ophthalmopathy. Researchers amplified the TCR beta CDR3 regions from RNA transcripts. HTBI primers were employed in a first-round RT-PCR of the TCR CDR3. TCRdb independently ran MiXCR on the multiplex PCR reads; one entry per CDR3 protein. Of fewer than 450,000 distinct CDR3 sequences listed, roughly 13% are singletons. The specimen was blood. The receptor set was obtained from a man aged 45-65 years with Graves' ophthalmopathy.

The chain joins TRBV11-2 to TRBJ2-5; 7 bases match TRBD1. The CDR3 sequence is 14 residues long. CDR1 and CDR2 from the germline V gene are SGHAT and FQNNGV. Losses at the gene ends were 5 bases for V and 5 bases for J; bases not matched to a gene: 8. The CDR3 protein is CASSRQGRLETQYF. The CDR3, as DNA: TGTGCCAGCAGCCGACAGGGTAGATTGGAGACCCAGTACTTC.

The CDR3 DNA reads TGCAGTGCTAGAGGCCCGACAGGTCTGGGTTATAATTCACCCCTCCACTTT. This encodes CSARGPTGLGYNSPLHF. The chain has TRBV20-1 and TRBJ1-6; a weak D match, TRBD1 (6 bases). This CDR3 comprises 17 residues. The ends were cut back, 1 base at V and 4 bases at J, with 17 bases in the middle. CDR1 and CDR2 (germline): DFQATT, SNEGSKA (reference sequence).

This clonotype was recorded many times. This chain uses TRBV11-1 with TRBJ2-3; 9 bases line up with TRBD2. The CDR3 loop spans 16 amino acids. CDR1 is SGHAT, CDR2 FQDESV, per germline (reference sequence). V lost 5 bases to trimming and J lost 2 bases; unmatched junction nucleotides: 8. The CDR3 reads CASSPLAGHITDTQYF. CDR3 sequence (DNA): TGTGCCAGCAGCCCACTAGCGGGTCACATCACAGATACGCAGTATTTT.

This clonotype was seen ten or more times. The gene calls are TRBV24-1 and TRBJ2-7; D may be TRBD2 (5 bases). The CDR3 extends over 15 amino acids. Germline CDR1 is KGHDR and CDR2 is SFDVKD. V lost 3 bases and J lost 2, with 13 bases in between. CDR3 coding DNA: TGTGCCACCAGTGATCCACACAGCGGAACCTACGAGCAGTACTTC. Amino acid sequence: CATSDPHSGTYEQYF.

This clonotype was observed many times. This chain connects TRBV2 to TRBJ2-7, with D hard to call. V shed 3 bases and J shed 2 bases, with 11 bases lying between them. The CDR3 totals 14 residues. Looked up from germline, CDR1 is SNHLY and CDR2 is FYNNEI. The CDR3 DNA reads as TGTGCCAGCAGTGAGTCCCCAACCCCCTACGAGCAGTACTTC. Residues: CASSESPTPYEQYF.

With respect to this clonotype: This may come from a read error, since a much larger clone is one base off. This chain connects TRBV20-1 to TRBJ2-7; 10 bases align to TRBD1. Gene TRBJ2-1 matches the end of the DNA better, so the J call may be wrong. The CDR3 spans 13 residues. Germline-derived CDR1 and CDR2 are DFQATT and SNEGSKA (reference sequence). CDR3 nucleotides: TGCAGTGCTGGCAGACAGGGGGCCTACGAGCAGTTCTTC. It is translated as CSAGRQGAYEQFF.

This clonotype was recorded many times. This chain links TRBV2 with TRBJ2-7; perhaps TRBD1 as D (6 bases). Germline V gene sequence: CDR1 SNHLY, CDR2 FYNNEI. V gave up 1 base and J gave up 3 bases, with 10 bases separating them. The CDR3 is made up of 14 amino acids. The chain's CDR3 is CASSEGRGFYEQYF. The CDR3 DNA reads as TGTGCCAGCAGTGAAGGAAGGGGGTTCTACGAGCAGTACTTC.

The sample holds a few counts of this clonotype. The chain links TRBV12-3 or TRBV12-4 to TRBJ1-2, with 8 bases lining up with TRBD1. The V gene end was trimmed by 7 bases and the J gene end by 7 bases; junction bases not matched to a gene: 11. This CDR3 has 14 amino acids. The CDR3 nucleotides read TGTGCCAGCACCCAACAGGGGGGAGGAAGTGGCTACACCTTC. Protein product: CASTQQGGGSGYTF.

Many counts were recorded for this clonotype. The rearrangement joins TRBV2 to TRBJ1-1; the D is unclear. Germline lookup yields CDR1 SNHLY and CDR2 FYNNEI. The CDR3 totals 12 residues. The V end was cut by 5 bases, the J end by 5 bases, with 9 bases between. DNA of the CDR3: TGTGCCAGCAGTCCCGGTGGTACTGAAGCTTTCTTT. Protein: CASSPGGTEAFF.

The chain uses TRBV6-2 or TRBV6-3 and TRBJ2-6; D uncertain. V lost 6 bases and J 8 bases, leaving 14 bases between the germline ends. Germline loops: CDR1 MNHEY, CDR2 SVGEGT. The CDR3 length is 14 residues. The CDR3 sequence is CASRLDGMSNVLTF. CDR3 bases: TGTGCCAGCAGGCTGGACGGCATGTCCAACGTCCTGACTTTC.

This chain joins TRBV6-1 and TRBJ2-3; 9 bases align to TRBD1. In germline, CDR1 is MNHNS, CDR2 SASEGT. V was clipped by 6 bases and J by 3 bases; unmatched bases: 7. This CDR3 is built from 15 residues. This chain's CDR3 is CASRLDRGGTDTQYF. The CDR3 bases are TGTGCCAGCAGATTGGACAGGGGAGGTACAGATACGCAGTATTTT.

This clonotype came up many times. This chain uses TRBV7-2 with TRBJ1-5; weak D call: TRBD1 (5 bases). Trimming removed 5 bases at V and 1 base at J, with 12 bases between. The CDR3 extends over 15 amino acids. CDR1 and CDR2 (germline): SGHTA, FQGNSA. The CDR3 DNA sequence: TGTGCCAGCAGCGGACGACAGAAGAGCAATCAGCCCCAGCATTTT. It codes for CASSGRQKSNQPQHF.

V usage is TRBV11-2 and J usage is TRBJ2-1; TRBD1 matches at 9 bases. This CDR3 is built from 15 residues. V lost 5 bases, J lost 7 bases, and 9 bases stayed unmatched. Germline V gene sequence: CDR1 SGHAT, CDR2 FQNNGV. The CDR3 sequence: CASSDRDRVWNEQFF. Here the CDR3 DNA reads TGTGCCAGCAGCGACAGGGACAGGGTGTGGAATGAGCAGTTCTTC.

This clonotype was seen at least ten times. The gene calls are TRBV10-2 and TRBJ2-7, with D tentatively TRBD2 (6 bases). Germline CDR1 and CDR2: WSHSY and SAAADI. Trimming took 0 bases from V and 5 from J, leaving 11 bases between them. The CDR3 consists of 14 residues. Here the CDR3 DNA reads TGCGCCAGCAGTGAGTCGGGAGGAGGGAACGAGCAGTACTTC. Protein: CASSESGGGNEQYF.

This clonotype has a handful of counts. This chain joins TRBV20-1 and TRBJ2-7, with unresolved D. This CDR3 is built from 12 residues. Germline V CDR1 and CDR2: DFQATT, SNEGSKA (reference sequence). Trimming stripped 2 bases from V and 7 bases from J, with 12 bases between. In DNA, the CDR3 is TGCAGTGCTAGATACACCGCGAAGGAGCAGTACTTC. Protein sequence: CSARYTAKEQYF.

CDR3 bases: TGCGCCAGCAGCGTTTCCGGGCCGAGCTCTGGAAACACCATATATTTT. Residues: CASSVSGPSSGNTIYF. J is TRBJ1-3 and V is TRBV5-1; unclear D gene. The V gene lost 4 bases and the J gene lost 0 bases, with 14 bases spanning the gap. This CDR3 is built from 16 residues. Germline V gene lookup returns CDR1 SGHRS and CDR2 YFSETQ.

The rearrangement uses TRBV12-5 and TRBJ2-1, with D hard to call. This CDR3 has 11 residues. V gave up 2 bases and J gave up 10 bases, with 6 bases separating them. Germline assignment: CDR1 LGHNT and CDR2 FRNRAP. CDR3 amino acids: CASGLFPEQFF. The CDR3 coding sequence is TGTGCTAGTGGTTTGTTCCCGGAGCAGTTCTTC. The whole variable domain, remainder taken from reference TRBV12-5 and TRBJ2-1, is DARVTQTPRHKVTEMGQEVTMRCQPILGHNTVFWYRQTMMQGLELLAYFRNRAPLDDSGMPKDRFSAEMPDATLATLKIQPSEPRDSAVYFCASGLFPEQFFGPGTRLTVL.

Many counts were recorded for this clonotype. The chain combines TRBV6-1 with TRBJ2-7, with 7 bases matching TRBD2. Germline CDR1 and CDR2: MNHNS and SASEGT. This CDR3 has 15 residues. J was trimmed by 1 base and V by 4 bases; bases with no gene match: 7. In DNA, the CDR3 is TGTGCCAGCAGTGCGCGAGCGGGGCCGTCCTACGAGCAGTACTTC. This gives the protein CASSARAGPSYEQYF.

This rearrangement joins TRBV12-3 or TRBV12-4 to TRBJ1-6; D possibly corresponds to TRBD1 (6 bases). The CDR3 is 18 amino acids. Trimming cost V 3 bases and J 7 bases, with 22 bases left between them. Here the CDR3 reads CASSLGDILGRRNSPLHF. CDR3 in DNA: TGTGCCAGCAGTTTGGGGGACATCCTCGGACGTAGAAATTCACCCCTCCACTTT.

This clonotype was observed many times. The chain combines TRBV5-1 with TRBJ2-7; D uncertain. The CDR3 consists of 16 residues. The germline V and J ends were trimmed by 4 bases and 0 bases, with 17 bases remaining between them. The germline V gene encodes CDR1 SGHRS and CDR2 YFSETQ. The CDR3 sequence is CASSPVVGRSSYEQYF. The CDR3 DNA follows: TGCGCCAGCAGCCCCGTAGTCGGCAGGAGCTCCTACGAGCAGTACTTC.

On this clonotype itself: A much larger clone differs from this one at a single base, so this may be a read error. The chain recombines TRBV28 with TRBJ2-5, with D possibly being TRBD1 (5 bases). Trimming shortened V by 6 bases and J by 4 bases, and 9 bases separated the two germline ends. CDR1 is MDHEN, CDR2 SYDVKM, per germline. This CDR3 has 12 residues. The CDR3 DNA follows: TGTGCCAGCAGAATGCAGGGAGAGACCCAGTACTTC. This encodes CASRMQGETQYF.

This clonotype has ten or more counts. V is TRBV5-1 and J is TRBJ1-1, with D tentatively TRBD1 (6 bases). Germline assignment: CDR1 SGHRS and CDR2 YFSETQ. This CDR3 region has 16 residues. V gave up 4 bases and J gave up 0 bases, with 16 bases separating them. CDR3 sequence (DNA): TGCGCCAGCAGCCCTCGGACAGAGGTCATGAACACTGAAGCTTTCTTT. It yields the protein CASSPRTEVMNTEAFF. Filled out from reference TRBV5-1 and TRBJ1-1, the complete variable domain reads KAGVTQTPRYLIKTRGQQVTLSCSPISGHRSVSWYQQTPGQGLQFLFEYFSETQRNKGNFPGRFSGRQFSNSRSEMNVSTLELGDSALYLCASSPRTEVMNTEAFFGQGTRLTVV.

This clonotype was recorded a few times. The chain recombines TRBV5-1 with TRBJ2-1; 8 bases align to TRBD1. CDR1 and CDR2 from the germline V gene are SGHRS and YFSETQ. This CDR3 is 17 amino acids long. Unmatched junction bases numbered 13, after V lost 0 bases and J lost 8 bases. CDR3 DNA: TGCGCCAGCAGCTTGGGGCCAGGGGGCCCACCTGGGGATGAGCAGTTCTTC. As protein: CASSLGPGGPPGDEQFF.

This clonotype turned up a few times. The J gene is TRBJ1-4, the V gene TRBV5-1; tentatively, D is TRBD1 (6 bases). The germline V gene has CDR1 SGHRS and CDR2 YFSETQ. The CDR3 is 15 amino acids. Trimming shortened V by 4 bases and J by 2 bases, and 12 bases separated the two germline ends. For the CDR3, the DNA is TGCGCCAGCAGCCCCAGGACAGCGACTAATGAAAAACTGTTTTTT. Translated: CASSPRTATNEKLFF. The entire variable domain, with the rest obtained from reference TRBV5-1 and TRBJ1-4, is as follows: KAGVTQTPRYLIKTRGQQVTLSCSPISGHRSVSWYQQTPGQGLQFLFEYFSETQRNKGNFPGRFSGRQFSNSRSEMNVSTLELGDSALYLCASSPRTATNEKLFFGSGTQLSVL.

This clonotype was seen many times. The V call is TRBV2, the J call TRBJ2-6, with 8 bases identical to TRBD2. In germline, CDR1 is SNHLY, CDR2 FYNNEI. This CDR3 is built from 17 residues. With 7 bases clipped from V and 5 bases from J, the junction kept 13 bases outside the gene matches. The chain's CDR3 is CASTPGVAGLWANVLTF. Here the CDR3 DNA reads TGTGCCAGCACCCCCGGGGTAGCGGGACTTTGGGCCAACGTCCTGACTTTC.

At least ten counts were recorded for this clonotype. The J gene is TRBJ2-7, the V gene TRBV9; 8 bases fit TRBD1. Germline trimming cut 0 bases from V and 4 bases from J; bases unmatched to any gene: 6. The CDR3 runs to 15 residues. Germline CDR1 reads SGDLS; CDR2 reads YYNGEE. The CDR3 DNA reads TGTGCCAGCAGCGTAGACGGGACAGGAGGTTACGAGCAGTACTTC. Protein product: CASSVDGTGGYEQYF.

This clonotype was counted at least ten times. The chain links TRBV20-1 to TRBJ2-1; a weak D match, TRBD2 (5 bases). Germline V gene sequence: CDR1 DFQATT, CDR2 SNEGSKA (reference sequence). V lost 3 bases and J lost 0, with 12 bases in between. The CDR3 is 15 residues long. The CDR3, as DNA: TGCAGTGCTAGTGGGAGATACCCCTCCTACAATGAGCAGTTCTTC. Protein: CSASGRYPSYNEQFF.